Described below is a single T cell receptor beta chain sequence and its context. Participants spanned ages roughly 18 to 90 years and resided in 20 to 30 US areas. Clinical history as reported by participants underpinned cohort assignment. The CDR3 has 16 amino acids. The trim removed 4 bases at V and 3 bases at J, leaving 9 bases unmatched. The germline CDR1 and CDR2 sequences are SGDLS and YYNGEE. Assay: immunoSEQ multiplex PCR; the TCRdb copy retains only in-frame clones and omits some. Counted here are around 49,000 clones, approximately 82% occurring once; the ten biggest clones make up roughly 6.1%. The data derive from a study of blood T cell repertoires in COVID-19. About the study: Whether acute or convalescent, the COVID-19 samples came from the United States, Italy and Spain. Nucleic acid was either cDNA or gDNA, and it came from T cells, B-cell-depleted T cells, or PBMCs.

This chain uses TRBV9 with TRBJ1-2; 10 positions agree with TRBD1. The receptor was isolated from a woman aged 45 to 65 with acute COVID-19. The material sequenced was PBMCs or T cells enriched from blood (not recorded which). The CDR3 coding sequence is TGTGCCAGCAGCCGGGCCGGGACAGGGGATGACTATGGCTACACCTTC. Protein sequence: CASSRAGTGDDYGYTF.